This section outlines one T cell receptor beta chain sequence together with its context. Its antigen is unknown. After constant-region reverse-primer amplification, full-length variable regions underwent semi-nested PCR with Nested Universal Primer A. TCRdb independently ran MiXCR on the 5' RACE reads; one entry per CDR3 protein. The top ten hold 3.7% of the sample, which has over 30,000 distinct CDR3 sequences, roughly 24% seen once. This CDR3 spans 14 amino acids. V lost 0 bases and J 3 bases, leaving 9 bases between the germline ends. Per germline, CDR1 SQVTM and CDR2 ANQGSEA. Overall study results and limits: Tumor memory CD4+ T cell TCR gene usage clustered with blood and lymph node memory CD4+ cells and lymph node naive CD4+ cells. The larger cohort examined one V-J beta rearrangement, not whole repertoires. Tumor-infiltrating Treg TCR alpha and beta sequences overlapped most with tumor naive CD4+ T cells, then blood naive.

This receptor was identified in a female donor with breast cancer. What was sequenced was naive CD4+ T cells sorted from a lymph node. Subset reported: naive CD4+ T cells, CD4+CD45RA+CD25-. J is TRBJ2-1 and V is TRBV29-1, with TRBD1 as a possible D gene (6 bases). For the CDR3, the DNA is TGCAGCGTTGAAGAGTACAGGGACTACAATGAGCAGTTCTTC. Translation gives CSVEEYRDYNEQFF.